These T cell receptor beta chains were read from a single sample in a study of T cell responses to AZD1222 COVID-19 vaccine. Repertoires were generated with immunoSEQ multiplex PCR, while TCRdb's copy carries only in-frame clones and drops some. The repertoire holds approximately 130,000 clones, with over 90% as singletons. The sample consisted of peripheral blood, taken on day 0 of AZD1222 vaccination. The receptors come from an adult in good health. CDR3s include the opening cysteine and the closing phenylalanine or tryptophan. The D gene is left open where the match is weak. Size is stated for part of the rows, as once, few or many counts, or as a class when the clone is expanded.

>TRBJ1-3|.|once|TRBV9
TGTGCCAGCAGCACCACGGGCAGGCGCTCTGGAAACACCATATATTTT
CASSTTGRRSGNTIYF
>TRBJ1-1|TRBD1|.|TRBV2
TGTGCCAGCAGTGGGGGGACAGGGGAAACACGCAACACTGAAGCTTTCTTT
CASSGGTGETRNTEAFF
>TRBJ1-5|TRBD1|.|TRBV6-4
TGTGCCAGCAGTGAAGGGGGCCAGGAAAAATGTCAGCCCCAGCATTTT
CASSEGGQEKCQPQHF
>TRBJ2-3|TRBD2|.|TRBV7-6
TGTGCCAGCAGCTTAGCACCTGCAGCGGGGGGGCCCTCAGATACGCAGTATTTT
CASSLAPAAGGPSDTQYF
>TRBJ2-6|.|.|TRBV5-5
TGTGCCAGCAGCTTGGGGACCTTTGGGGCCAACGTCCTGACTTTC
CASSLGTFGANVLTF
>TRBJ1-5|.|.|TRBV18
TGTGCCAGCTCACCAAGGGTGGGGGGAAATCAGCCCCAGCATTTT
CASSPRVGGNQPQHF
>TRBJ2-1|TRBD1|.|TRBV2
TGTGCCAGCAGGGACAGGAGCTCCTACAATGAGCAGTTCTTC
CASRDRSSYNEQFF
>TRBJ1-5|.|.|TRBV5-1
TGCGCCAGCAGCCGTGACAGCAATCAGCCCCAGCATTTT
CASSRDSNQPQHF
>TRBJ1-4|.|.|TRBV19
TGTGCCAGTAGTATCAAGCGCTGGTCGGATGAAAAACTGTTTTTT
CASSIKRWSDEKLFF
>TRBJ2-7|TRBD2|.|TRBV13
TGTGCCAGCAGCCCCTCTGGCGGGGGGGCCGACGAGCAGTACTTC
CASSPSGGGADEQYF
>TRBJ1-2|.|.|TRBV6-6
TGTGCCAGCAGTCCCCTTTTTTCGACTAAGGAAGGGCTGGAGGGCTACACCTTC
CASSPLFSTKEGLEGYTF
>TRBJ1-5|TRBD1|.|TRBV4-1
TGCGCCAGCAGCCAAGAGGGACAGGGGATCCCTTTAAGCAATCAGCCCCAGCATTTT
CASSQEGQGIPLSNQPQHF
>TRBJ2-6|TRBD1|.|TRBV11-2
TGTGCCAGCAGCCCCCTACAGGGGTCCTCTTTTTCTGGGGCCAACGTCCTGACTTTC
CASSPLQGSSFSGANVLTF